This TCR beta chain was identified in a study of tumor and adjacent non-tumor tissue in lung cancer. Study overall: Patients were aged roughly 30 to 76, roughly nine men and roughly 5 women, stage I to III. Samples averaged around 4.2 million productive TCRbeta reads each. Findings of the study overall: Normal lung showed higher cumulative top 100 clone frequency than tumor.

Three rounds of nested PCR, following a modified ARM-PCR protocol, produced the TCRbeta library. TCRdb reprocessed the multiplex PCR reads with MiXCR, giving one entry per CDR3 protein. The data show some 70,000 distinct CDR3 sequences, approximately 68% seen once. RNA was extracted from bulk tissue without any cell sorting. Distant lung tissue was collected more than 3 cm away from the tumor edge. Donors were chemotherapy-naive, newly diagnosed lung cancer surgical patients in China, August–late 2014. The sample holds one count of this clonotype. Its target is not known. Germline is not matched at one junction end, which may reflect a read error. The CDR3 extends over 14 amino acids. Germline CDR1 MDHEN, CDR2 SYDVKM.

This chain uses TRBV28 with TRBJ2-1; a possible D gene is TRBD2 (7 bases). This TCR came from a woman aged 50 to 65 with non-small cell lung cancer. Sequenced sample: distant non-tumor lung tissue. For the CDR3, the DNA is TGTGCCAGCACACTAGCGAGGGGGGTGCGTGAGCTGTTCTTC. This sequence encodes CASTLARGVRELFF.